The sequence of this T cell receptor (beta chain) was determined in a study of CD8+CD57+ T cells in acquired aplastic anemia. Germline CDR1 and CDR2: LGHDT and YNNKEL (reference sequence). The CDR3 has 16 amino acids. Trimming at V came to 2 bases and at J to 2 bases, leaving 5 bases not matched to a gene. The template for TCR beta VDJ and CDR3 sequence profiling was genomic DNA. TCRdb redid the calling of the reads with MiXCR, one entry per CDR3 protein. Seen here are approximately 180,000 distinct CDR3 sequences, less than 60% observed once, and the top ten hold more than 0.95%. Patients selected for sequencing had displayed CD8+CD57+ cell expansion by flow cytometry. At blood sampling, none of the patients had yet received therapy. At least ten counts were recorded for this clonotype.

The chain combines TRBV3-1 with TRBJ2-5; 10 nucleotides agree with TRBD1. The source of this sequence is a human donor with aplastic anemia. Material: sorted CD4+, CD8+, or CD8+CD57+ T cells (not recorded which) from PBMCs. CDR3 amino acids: CASSQRTGQGQETQYF. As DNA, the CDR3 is TGTGCCAGCAGCCAACGGACGGGACAGGGGCAAGAGACCCAGTACTTC.